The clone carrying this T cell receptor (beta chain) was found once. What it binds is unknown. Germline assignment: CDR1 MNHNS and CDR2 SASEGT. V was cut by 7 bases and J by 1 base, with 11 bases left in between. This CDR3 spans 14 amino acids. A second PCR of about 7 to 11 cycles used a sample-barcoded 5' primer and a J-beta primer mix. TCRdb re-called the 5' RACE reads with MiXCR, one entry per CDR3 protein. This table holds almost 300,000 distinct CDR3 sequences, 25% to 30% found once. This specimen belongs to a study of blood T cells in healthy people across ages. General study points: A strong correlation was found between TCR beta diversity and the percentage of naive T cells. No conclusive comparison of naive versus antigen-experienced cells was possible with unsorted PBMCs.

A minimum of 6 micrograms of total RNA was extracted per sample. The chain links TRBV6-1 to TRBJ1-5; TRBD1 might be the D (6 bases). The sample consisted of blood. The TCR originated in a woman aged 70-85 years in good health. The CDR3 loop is CASITGKSNQPQHF. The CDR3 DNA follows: TGTGCCAGCATCACAGGGAAAAGCAATCAGCCCCAGCATTTT.